The rows below give T cell receptor beta chains drawn from one sample of a study of early T cells in non-severe SARS-CoV-2 infection. TCRdb analysed the 5' RACE reads with MiXCR anew, one entry per CDR3 protein. Seen here are about 80,000 distinct CDR3 sequences, about 5% observed once, and the top ten hold around 6.6%. The sequences come from whole blood, collected at baseline. These receptor sequences come from an adult who was a healthcare worker with PCR-confirmed SARS-CoV-2 infection or an uninfected control (not recorded which). Each CDR3 is given with its conserved first and last residue. D genes are given only for firm matches. The listing skips clone size in some rows; elsewhere it reads once, few, many or a size class.

d_gene	v_gene	abundance	j_gene	CDR3aa	CDR3nt
NA	TRBV10-3	NA	TRBJ1-5	CAISDWDNQPQHF	TGTGCCATCAGTGATTGGGATAATCAGCCCCAGCATTTT
NA	TRBV7-9	NA	TRBJ1-1	CASSWAGNTEAFF	TGTGCCAGCAGCTGGGCGGGGAACACTGAAGCTTTCTTT
NA	TRBV7-9	NA	TRBJ2-7	CASSSAYETSRYEQYF	TGTGCCAGCAGCTCCGCGTATGAAACTAGCAGGTACGAGCAGTACTTC
TRBD1	TRBV12-3/TRBV12-4	many	TRBJ1-2	CASSWDRNGYTF	TGTGCCAGCAGTTGGGACAGAAATGGCTACACCTTC
NA	TRBV20-1	few	TRBJ2-2	CSASETRNTGELFF	TGCAGTGCTAGCGAAACTAGGAACACCGGGGAGCTGTTTTTT
TRBD1	TRBV18	few	TRBJ1-5	CASSPTGGGQFNQPQHF	TGTGCCAGCTCACCTACCGGGGGGGGACAGTTCAATCAGCCCCAGCATTTT
TRBD2	TRBV29-1	few	TRBJ2-3	CSAGLAGPTDTQYF	TGCAGCGCCGGACTAGCGGGCCCCACAGATACGCAGTATTTT
NA	TRBV10-2	few	TRBJ1-1	CASSEFRIQLEAFF	TGCGCCAGCAGTGAGTTCCGAATACAGCTTGAAGCTTTCTTT
TRBD1	TRBV7-9	NA	TRBJ1-4	CASSLTGGTNEKLFF	TGTGCCAGCAGCTTAACAGGGGGAACTAATGAAAAACTGTTTTTT
TRBD2	TRBV11-2	once	TRBJ2-1	CASSFGTSADEQFF	TGTGCCAGCAGCTTTGGGACTAGCGCTGATGAGCAGTTCTTC
TRBD1	TRBV5-1	many	TRBJ1-2	CASSSDPGTGGGYTF	TGCGCCAGCAGCTCCGACCCCGGGACAGGGGGAGGCTACACCTTC
NA	TRBV6-6	few	TRBJ2-3	CASSYISGAGDTQYF	TGTGCCAGCAGTTACATCTCGGGAGCAGGAGATACGCAGTATTTT
TRBD1	TRBV6-5	NA	TRBJ2-5	CASRETRQGWQETQYF	TGTGCCAGCAGGGAGACCCGACAGGGCTGGCAAGAGACCCAGTACTTC
NA	TRBV28	many	TRBJ1-4	CASSADEKLFF	TGTGCCAGCAGCGCGGATGAAAAACTGTTTTTT
NA	TRBV6-6	NA	TRBJ2-7	CASSYEVARYEQYF	TGTGCCAGCAGTTACGAAGTAGCGCGCTACGAGCAGTACTTC
NA	TRBV27	many	TRBJ2-7	CASSYQKGSSYEQYF	TGTGCCAGCAGCTATCAGAAGGGCAGCTCCTACGAGCAGTACTTC
NA	TRBV2	NA	TRBJ1-5	CASSLQRSNQPQHF	TGTGCCAGCAGCCTACAGAGGTCCAATCAGCCCCAGCATTTT
TRBD2	TRBV7-9	NA	TRBJ2-3	CASSLVPGLAGATDTQYF	TGTGCCAGCAGCTTAGTTCCCGGACTAGCGGGGGCGACAGATACGCAGTATTTT
NA	TRBV11-2	few	TRBJ1-3	CASSLNRLLVDTIYF	TGTGCCAGCAGCTTAAACAGGCTTTTGGTCGACACCATATATTTT
TRBD2	TRBV25-1	NA	TRBJ2-2	CASKEDGGLLSGELFF	TGTGCCAGCAAAGAGGACGGGGGGTTGTTATCCGGGGAGCTGTTTTTT
NA	TRBV12-5	many	TRBJ2-3	CASGFIDLTDTQYF	TGTGCTAGTGGTTTCATTGACCTCACAGATACGCAGTATTTT
NA	TRBV27	few	TRBJ1-1	CASSLGGPSNTEAFF	TGTGCCAGCAGCCTTGGAGGACCGTCGAACACTGAAGCTTTCTTT
NA	TRBV20-1	many	TRBJ2-7	CSARDRKGFYEQYF	TGCAGTGCTAGAGATAGGAAGGGGTTCTACGAGCAGTACTTC
NA	TRBV14	NA	TRBJ2-3	CASSPIPYPVSTDTQYF	TGTGCCAGCAGCCCTATACCATACCCCGTCAGCACAGATACGCAGTATTTT
NA	TRBV12-3/TRBV12-4	many	TRBJ2-1	CASSLSGTRGHEQFF	TGTGCCAGCAGTTTAAGTGGGACTCGTGGTCATGAGCAGTTCTTC
NA	TRBV7-9	NA	TRBJ1-1	CASSPRQPGNTEAFF	TGTGCCAGCAGCCCCAGACAGCCTGGGAACACTGAAGCTTTCTTT
NA	TRBV7-2	many	TRBJ1-4	CASSFGQREKLFF	TGTGCCAGCAGCTTTGGTCAACGGGAAAAACTGTTTTTT
NA	TRBV2	few	TRBJ2-3	CARSSKVTDTQYF	TGTGCCAGGTCTTCGAAAGTCACAGATACGCAGTATTTT
NA	TRBV20-1	NA	TRBJ1-5	CSADPPGNQPQHF	TGCAGTGCAGACCCCCCGGGCAATCAGCCCCAGCATTTT
TRBD1	TRBV7-9	many	TRBJ2-7	CASSLGQGHEQYF	TGTGCCAGCAGCTTGGGACAGGGGCACGAGCAGTACTTC
TRBD1	TRBV7-6	many	TRBJ2-2	CASSLEIGGANTGELFF	TGTGCCAGCAGCTTAGAAATAGGGGGCGCGAACACCGGGGAGCTGTTTTTT
NA	TRBV24-1	many	TRBJ2-1	CATSADRGGSGNEQFF	TGTGCCACCAGTGCCGACAGGGGCGGTAGCGGGAACGAGCAGTTCTTC
NA	TRBV5-1	NA	TRBJ1-1	CASSLRGGSGNTEAFF	TGCGCCAGCAGCTTGAGGGGCGGGAGCGGAAACACTGAAGCTTTCTTT
NA	TRBV7-6	many	TRBJ2-1	CASSLREGNEQFF	TGTGCCAGCAGCTTGAGAGAGGGGAATGAGCAGTTCTTC
NA	TRBV30	once	TRBJ1-4	CAWSVPPRGKLFF	TGTGCCTGGAGTGTCCCCCCTAGAGGAAAACTGTTTTTT
NA	TRBV7-9	many	TRBJ1-1	CASTQALNTEAFF	TGTGCCAGCACACAGGCTTTGAACACTGAAGCTTTCTTT
TRBD2	TRBV4-1	many	TRBJ2-5	CASSRSLAGEGGETQYF	TGCGCCAGCAGCCGTTCACTAGCGGGAGAGGGAGGGGAGACCCAGTACTTC
TRBD1	TRBV18	many	TRBJ2-7	CASSPKQGQEEQYF	TGTGCCAGCTCCCCAAAACAGGGGCAGGAAGAGCAGTACTTC
NA	TRBV5-4	few	TRBJ1-2	CASSLAGAAYGYTF	TGTGCCAGCAGCTTGGCCGGGGCAGCATATGGCTACACCTTC
NA	TRBV5-1	few	TRBJ2-2	CASSFASANTGELFF	TGCGCCAGCAGCTTCGCCAGTGCGAACACCGGGGAGCTGTTTTTT
NA	TRBV11-3	few	TRBJ2-1	CASSLGIVGNEQFF	TGTGCCAGCAGCTTAGGGATAGTAGGCAATGAGCAGTTCTTC
TRBD2	TRBV10-1	many	TRBJ2-2	CASRLAGDTGELFF	TGCGCCAGCAGGCTAGCGGGAGACACCGGGGAGCTGTTTTTT
NA	TRBV7-8	NA	TRBJ2-2	CASSLAVTANTGELFF	TGTGCCAGCAGCTTAGCGGTGACAGCGAACACCGGGGAGCTGTTTTTT
NA	TRBV5-4	few	TRBJ2-1	CASSRVAAEQFF	TGTGCCAGCAGCCGGGTGGCAGCCGAGCAGTTCTTC
NA	TRBV29-1	few	TRBJ2-7	CSITGTYSYEQYF	TGCAGCATCACCGGGACGTACTCCTACGAGCAGTACTTC
NA	TRBV20-1	NA	TRBJ1-5	CSASRTDSNQPQHF	TGCAGTGCTAGCCGAACAGACAGCAATCAGCCCCAGCATTTT
NA	TRBV30	many	TRBJ1-5	CAWGQYSNQPQHF	TGTGCCTGGGGGCAATATAGCAATCAGCCCCAGCATTTT
TRBD2	TRBV5-1	NA	TRBJ2-3	CASRPITSGRYTDTQYF	TGCGCCAGCAGGCCCATTACTAGCGGGAGATACACAGATACGCAGTATTTT
NA	TRBV3-1	NA	TRBJ1-2	CASSQVPGENNGYTF	TGTGCCAGCAGCCAAGTACCCGGGGAGAATAATGGCTACACCTTC
NA	TRBV28	many	TRBJ1-5	CASMSRLGGRGNQPQHF	TGTGCCAGCATGTCACGACTTGGAGGACGTGGGAATCAGCCCCAGCATTTT
TRBD2	TRBV5-8	many	TRBJ2-1	CASEGLGPEGQFF	TGTGCCAGCGAGGGACTAGGTCCTGAGGGGCAGTTCTTC
TRBD1	TRBV19	few	TRBJ1-5	CASSLGQNQPQHF	TGTGCCAGTAGCCTGGGACAGAATCAGCCCCAGCATTTT
NA	TRBV27	few	TRBJ1-5	CASSSRGTPAGKPQHF	TGTGCCAGCAGTTCCCGGGGGACTCCGGCCGGGAAGCCCCAGCATTTT
TRBD1	TRBV7-9	many	TRBJ1-1	CASSPRTGTNTEAFF	TGTGCCAGCAGCCCTAGGACAGGGACGAACACTGAAGCTTTCTTT
NA	TRBV19	few	TRBJ2-7	CASSPPGPYEQYF	TGTGCCAGTAGCCCGCCTGGTCCCTACGAGCAGTACTTC